These 8 T cell receptor beta chains were sequenced from one sample in a study of T-cell reconstitution after alpha-beta-depleted transplantation in children. During its preparation, the TCRbeta library received unique molecular identifiers. TCRdb passed the PCR reads through MiXCR, listing each CDR3 protein once. This table has around 190,000 distinct CDR3 sequences, 6.6% appearing once. Sequenced material: PBMCs, taken before TCRalphabeta/CD19-depleted stem cell transplant. The receptor set was obtained from a boy aged 2 to 10 with acute lymphoblastic leukemia, due to receive a stem cell transplant.

A word on this clonotype: This CDR3 fails to terminate in the conserved phenylalanine or tryptophan, so it likely reflects a read error. The rearrangement links TRBV20-1 to TRBJ2-1; the D gene is possibly TRBD2 (6 bases). The CDR3 runs 13 residues. Germline V CDR1 and CDR2: DFQATT, SNEGSKA (reference sequence). V was clipped by 3 bases and J by 6 bases, with 12 bases between them. CDR3 loop: CSASRDSFNEQFL. CDR3 coding DNA: TGCAGTGCTAGTAGGGACTCATTCAATGAGCAGTTCTTA.

This clonotype was counted only a few times. The V call is TRBV28, the J call TRBJ2-3, with 7 bases aligning to TRBD1. Unmatched junction bases numbered 10, after V lost 5 bases and J lost 2 bases. CDR1 is MDHEN and CDR2 is SYDVKM in the germline V gene. The CDR3 is made up of 16 amino acids. CDR3 region: CASSEQGRGLTDTQYF. In DNA, the CDR3 is TGTGCCAGCAGTGAACAGGGGCGAGGTCTCACAGATACGCAGTATTTT.

This clonotype has at least ten counts. The J gene is TRBJ2-7, the V gene TRBV28; D possibly corresponds to TRBD1 (7 bases). Germline V lookup: CDR1 MDHEN, CDR2 SYDVKM. V was trimmed by 4 bases and J by 13 bases, leaving 29 bases between them. The CDR3 contains 16 residues. The CDR3 sequence: CASSSTRQGGSYEPYF. CDR3 coding DNA: TGTGCCAGCAGTTCAACCCGGCAGGGGGGCTCCTACGAGCCCTACTTC.

This clonotype was seen ten or more times. The chain recombines TRBV6-5 with TRBJ2-4; D may match TRBD1 or TRBD2 (5 bases each). The germline V gene has CDR1 MNHEY and CDR2 SVGAGI. CDR3 size: 15 residues. V was shortened by 0 bases and J by 8 bases, with 14 bases between the two germline ends. The CDR3, as DNA: TGTGCCAGCAGTTACTCTAGGGGAGTAGGAGACATTCAGTACTTC. Translation gives CASSYSRGVGDIQYF.

In its sample, this clonotype was seen many times. For the CDR3, the DNA is TGCAGTGCTAGAGTCAACAGGGGGCGGTCGAACACTGAAGCTTTCTTT. Its protein is CSARVNRGRSNTEAFF. V is TRBV20-1 and J is TRBJ1-1; 9 bases line up with TRBD1. Germline lookup yields CDR1 DFQATT and CDR2 SNEGSKA (reference sequence). V was pared by 1 base and J by 1 base, with 7 bases of the junction left unmatched. This CDR3 is 16 amino acids long.

This clonotype was detected many times. CDR3 DNA: TGCGCCAGCAGCTTGGGAGGGAATAGCAATCAGCCCCAGCATTTT. Translation: CASSLGGNSNQPQHF. V is TRBV5-1 and J is TRBJ1-5; the D is unclear. This CDR3 has 15 residues. The germline V gene encodes CDR1 SGHRS and CDR2 YFSETQ. Trimming stripped 0 bases from V and 0 bases from J, with 7 bases between.

This chain joins TRBV28 and TRBJ2-7, with 11 nucleotides matching TRBD1. Germline V gene sequence: CDR1 MDHEN, CDR2 SYDVKM. Trimming cost V 1 base and J 3 bases; bases outside gene matches: 5. This CDR3 region has 16 residues. CDR3 in amino acids: CASSLSLGTGGYEQYF. The DNA for the CDR3 is TGTGCCAGCAGTTTATCCCTAGGGACAGGGGGCTACGAGCAGTACTTC.

This clonotype was picked up many times. The V and J genes are TRBV7-9 and TRBJ2-2, with a weak D call TRBD1 (5 bases). Trimming removed 10 bases at V and 3 bases at J, with 12 bases between. The length of the CDR3 is 13 residues. CDR1 and CDR2 from the germline V gene are SEHNR and FQNEAQ (reference sequence). CDR3 coding DNA: TGTGCCACCACAGACAGCGACACCGGGGAGCTGTTTTTT. It is translated as CATTDSDTGELFF.